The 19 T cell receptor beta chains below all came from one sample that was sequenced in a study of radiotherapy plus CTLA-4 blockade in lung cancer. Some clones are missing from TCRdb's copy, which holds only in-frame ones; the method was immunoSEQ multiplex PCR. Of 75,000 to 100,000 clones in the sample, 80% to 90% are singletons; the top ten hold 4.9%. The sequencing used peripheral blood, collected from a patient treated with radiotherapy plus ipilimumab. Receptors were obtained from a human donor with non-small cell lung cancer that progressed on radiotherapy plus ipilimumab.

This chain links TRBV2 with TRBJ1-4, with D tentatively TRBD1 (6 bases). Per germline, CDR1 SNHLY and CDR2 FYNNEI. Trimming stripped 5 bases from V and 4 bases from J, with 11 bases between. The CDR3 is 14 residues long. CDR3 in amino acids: CASSSDRNNEKLFF. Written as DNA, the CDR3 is TGTGCCAGCAGTTCAGACAGGAATAATGAAAAACTGTTTTTT.

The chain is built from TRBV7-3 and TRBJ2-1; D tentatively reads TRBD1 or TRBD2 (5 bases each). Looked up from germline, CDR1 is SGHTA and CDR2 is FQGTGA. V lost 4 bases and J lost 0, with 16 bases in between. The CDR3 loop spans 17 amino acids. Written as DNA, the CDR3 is TGTGCCAGCAGCTCCCTACCGGCAGGGAGCTCCTACAATGAGCAGTTCTTC. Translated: CASSSLPAGSSYNEQFF.

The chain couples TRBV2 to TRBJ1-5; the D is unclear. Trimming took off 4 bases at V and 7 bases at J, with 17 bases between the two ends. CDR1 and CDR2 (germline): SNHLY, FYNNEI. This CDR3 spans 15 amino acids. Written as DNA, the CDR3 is TGTGCCAGCAGTGCCTCAAGAACGATCGGGCAGCCCCAGCATTTT. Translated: CASSASRTIGQPQHF.

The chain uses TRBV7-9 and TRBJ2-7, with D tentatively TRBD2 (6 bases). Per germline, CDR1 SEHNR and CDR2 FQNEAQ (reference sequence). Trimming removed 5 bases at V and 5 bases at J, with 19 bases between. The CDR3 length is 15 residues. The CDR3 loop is CASSRIIRGSDEQYF. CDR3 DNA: TGTGCCAGCAGCCGCATTATCCGGGGGAGCGACGAGCAGTACTTC.

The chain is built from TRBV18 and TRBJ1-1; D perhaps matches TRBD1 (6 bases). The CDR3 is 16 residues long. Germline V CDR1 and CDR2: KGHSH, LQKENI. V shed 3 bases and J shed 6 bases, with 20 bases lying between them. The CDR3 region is CASSPAAGTMFPEAFF. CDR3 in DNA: TGTGCCAGCTCACCTGCCGCAGGGACAATGTTTCCTGAAGCTTTCTTT. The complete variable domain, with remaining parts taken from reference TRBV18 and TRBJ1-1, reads NAGVMQNPRHLVRRRGQEARLRCSPMKGHSHVYWYRQLPEEGLKFMVYLQKENIIDESGMPKERFSAEFPKEGPSILRIQQVVRGDSAAYFCASSPAAGTMFPEAFFGQGTRLTVV.

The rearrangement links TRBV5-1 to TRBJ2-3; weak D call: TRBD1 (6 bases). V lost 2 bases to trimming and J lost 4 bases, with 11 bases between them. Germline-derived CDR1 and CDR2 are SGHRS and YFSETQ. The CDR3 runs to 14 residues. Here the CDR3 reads CASSFVAGADTQYF. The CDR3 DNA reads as TGCGCCAGCAGCTTTGTCGCAGGGGCAGATACGCAGTATTTT.

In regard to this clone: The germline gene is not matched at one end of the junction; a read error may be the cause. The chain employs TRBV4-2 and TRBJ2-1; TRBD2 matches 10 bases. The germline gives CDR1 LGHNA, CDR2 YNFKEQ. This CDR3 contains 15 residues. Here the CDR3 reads CASSQPLAGVYERFF. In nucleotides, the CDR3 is TGTGCCAGCAGCCAACCTCTAGCGGGGGTGTATGAGCGGTTCTTC.

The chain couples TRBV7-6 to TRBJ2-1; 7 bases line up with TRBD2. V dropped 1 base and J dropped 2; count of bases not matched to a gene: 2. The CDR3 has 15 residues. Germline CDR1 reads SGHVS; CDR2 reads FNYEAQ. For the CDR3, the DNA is TGTGCCAGCAGCTTAGGTGGGAGGGCCTACAATGAGCAGTTCTTC. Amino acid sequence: CASSLGGRAYNEQFF.

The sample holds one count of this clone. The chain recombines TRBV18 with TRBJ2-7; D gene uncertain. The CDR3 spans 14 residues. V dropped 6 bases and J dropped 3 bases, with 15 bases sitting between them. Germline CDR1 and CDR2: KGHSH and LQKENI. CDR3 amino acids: CASSRSSSSYEQYF. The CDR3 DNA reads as TGTGCCAGCTCTCGTTCGTCCTCAAGCTACGAGCAGTACTTC.

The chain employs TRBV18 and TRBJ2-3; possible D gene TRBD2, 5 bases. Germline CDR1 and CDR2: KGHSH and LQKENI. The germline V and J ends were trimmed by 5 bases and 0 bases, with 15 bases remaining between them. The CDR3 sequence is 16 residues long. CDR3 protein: CASSIQTTSSTDTQYF. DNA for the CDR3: TGTGCCAGCTCAATACAGACTACTTCTAGCACAGATACGCAGTATTTT.

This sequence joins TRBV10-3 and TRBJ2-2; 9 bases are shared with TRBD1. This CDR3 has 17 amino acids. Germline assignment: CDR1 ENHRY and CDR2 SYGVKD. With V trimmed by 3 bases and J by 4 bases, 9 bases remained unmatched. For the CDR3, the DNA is TGTGCCATCAGTGACCCAACAGGGGGCGCTGGCACCGGGGAGCTGTTTTTT. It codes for CAISDPTGGAGTGELFF.

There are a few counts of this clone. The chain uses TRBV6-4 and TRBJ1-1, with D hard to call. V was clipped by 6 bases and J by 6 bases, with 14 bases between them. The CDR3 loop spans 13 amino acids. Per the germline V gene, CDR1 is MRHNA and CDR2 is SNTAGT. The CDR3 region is CASSSTAGAEAFF. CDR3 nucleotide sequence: TGTGCCAGCAGCTCGACGGCTGGGGCTGAAGCTTTCTTT.

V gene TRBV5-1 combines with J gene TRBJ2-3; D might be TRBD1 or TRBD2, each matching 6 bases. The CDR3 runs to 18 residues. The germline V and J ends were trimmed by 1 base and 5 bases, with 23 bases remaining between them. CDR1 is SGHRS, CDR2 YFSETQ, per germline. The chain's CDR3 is CASSLRPSGDGSIDTQYF. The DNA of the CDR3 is TGCGCCAGCAGCTTGAGACCCTCAGGGGACGGGAGTATAGATACGCAGTATTTT.

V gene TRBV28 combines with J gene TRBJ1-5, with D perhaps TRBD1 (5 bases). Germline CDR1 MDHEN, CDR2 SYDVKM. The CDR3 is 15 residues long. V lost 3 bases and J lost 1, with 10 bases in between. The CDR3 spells CASSFFRDSNQPQHF. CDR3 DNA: TGTGCCAGCAGTTTTTTCCGGGACAGCAATCAGCCCCAGCATTTT.

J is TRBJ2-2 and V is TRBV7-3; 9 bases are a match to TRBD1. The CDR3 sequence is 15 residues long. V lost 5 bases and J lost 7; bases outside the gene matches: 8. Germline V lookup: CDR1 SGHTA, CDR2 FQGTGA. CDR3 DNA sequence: TGTGCCAGCAGCATAGGGACAGGGACTGTCGGGGAGCTGTTTTTT. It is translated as CASSIGTGTVGELFF.

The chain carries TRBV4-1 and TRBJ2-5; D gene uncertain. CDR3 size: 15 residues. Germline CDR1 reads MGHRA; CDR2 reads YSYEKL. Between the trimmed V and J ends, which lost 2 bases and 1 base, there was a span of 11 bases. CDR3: CASSQLGLVQETQYF. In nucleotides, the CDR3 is TGCGCCAGCAGCCAATTGGGGTTGGTCCAAGAGACCCAGTACTTC.

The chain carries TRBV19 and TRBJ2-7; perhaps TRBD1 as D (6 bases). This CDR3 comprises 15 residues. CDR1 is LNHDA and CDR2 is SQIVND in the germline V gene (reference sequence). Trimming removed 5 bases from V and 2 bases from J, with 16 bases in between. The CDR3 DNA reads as TGTGCCAGTAGTCTCCAGGGGAATGGGGCCTACGAGCAGTACTTC. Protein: CASSLQGNGAYEQYF.

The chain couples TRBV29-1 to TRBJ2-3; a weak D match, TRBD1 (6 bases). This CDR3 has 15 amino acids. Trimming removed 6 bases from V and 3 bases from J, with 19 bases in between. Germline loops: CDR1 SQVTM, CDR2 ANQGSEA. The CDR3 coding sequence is TGCAGCGTAGCCTCGACAGGATCCGGGACAGATACGCAGTATTTT. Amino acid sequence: CSVASTGSGTDTQYF.

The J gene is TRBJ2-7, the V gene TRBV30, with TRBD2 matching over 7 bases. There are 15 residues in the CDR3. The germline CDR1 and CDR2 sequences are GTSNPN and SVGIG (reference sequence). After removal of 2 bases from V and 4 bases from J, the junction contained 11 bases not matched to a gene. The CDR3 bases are TGTGCCTGGAGTCATGAGGGAGGGTCCCTTTACGAGCAGTACTTC. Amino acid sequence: CAWSHEGGSLYEQYF.